The T cell receptor beta chain described here comes from a study of CD8+ T cells in alopecia areata. Following RNA extraction, reverse transcription yielded cDNA that acted as the sequencing template. Repertoires were generated with immunoSEQ multiplex PCR, while TCRdb's copy carries only in-frame clones and drops some. The table includes some 130,000 clones, 45% to 60% detected once. This clonotype originated in a human donor with alopecia areata. Source: CD4+ T cells sorted from blood, taken at week 0.

CDR3 sequence: CASMGTSDYTGELFF. The CDR3 DNA is TGTGCCAGCATGGGGACTAGCGATTACACCGGGGAGCTGTTTTTT. The rearrangement uses TRBV2 and TRBJ2-2; 10 bases are a match to TRBD2. V was pared by 7 bases and J by 3 bases, with 5 bases of the junction left unmatched. Germline V CDR1 and CDR2: SNHLY, FYNNEI. This CDR3 region has 15 residues. Full variable domain (missing parts from reference TRBV2 and TRBJ2-2): EPEVTQTPSHQVTQMGQEVILRCVPISNHLYFYWYRQILGQKVEFLVSFYNNEISEKSEIFDDQFSVERPDGSNFTLKIRSTKLEDSAMYFCASMGTSDYTGELFFGEGSRLTVL.